This T cell receptor beta chain was captured by sequencing in a study of beta chain features in type 1 diabetes. Study-wide context: Sorted cells numbering under 110 million were examined across all samples. Broader study findings: Patients and controls would share equally any PCR tilt toward shorter templates. Using cDNA template may skew counts toward highly expressing activated cells.

The investigators reverse transcribed all of the isolated RNA, so they sequenced expressed TCRB transcripts. Measured with immunoSEQ multiplex PCR; TCRdb has only the in-frame clones, and not every one. The profile covers 20,000 to 30,000 clones, with almost 70% appearing a single time and roughly 2% taken by the ten largest. Stem cell-like memory, regulatory, central memory and naive CD4+ cells were sorted via CD45RO/CCR7/CD25/CD127/CD95/CD27. This clone appeared a few times. As yet, its antigen is unknown. This CDR3 spans 17 amino acids. Per germline, CDR1 SEHNR and CDR2 FQNEAQ (reference sequence). The ends were cut back, 4 bases at V and 3 bases at J, with 19 bases in the middle.

The sequenced material came from Tregs from blood. This rearrangement joins TRBV7-9 to TRBJ2-1; the D gene is possibly TRBD2 (5 bases). This sequence originates from a woman aged 40 to 55 in good health. CDR3 nucleotides: TGTGCCAGCAGCTCGCGGGTGGGCAGACGTCTCTACAATGAGCAGTTCTTC. Translated, it gives CASSSRVGRRLYNEQFF.